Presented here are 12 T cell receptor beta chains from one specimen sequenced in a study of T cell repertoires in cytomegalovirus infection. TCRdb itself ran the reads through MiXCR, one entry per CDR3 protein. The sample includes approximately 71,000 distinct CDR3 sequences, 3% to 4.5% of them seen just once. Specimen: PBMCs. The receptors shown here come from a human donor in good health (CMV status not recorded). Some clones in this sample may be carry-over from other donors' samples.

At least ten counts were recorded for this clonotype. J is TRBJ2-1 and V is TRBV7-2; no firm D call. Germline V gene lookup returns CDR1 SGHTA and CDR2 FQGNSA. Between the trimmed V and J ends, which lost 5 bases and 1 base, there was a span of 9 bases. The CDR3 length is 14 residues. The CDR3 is CASSTDLSYNEQFF. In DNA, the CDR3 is TGTGCCAGCAGCACGGACCTATCCTACAATGAGCAGTTCTTC.

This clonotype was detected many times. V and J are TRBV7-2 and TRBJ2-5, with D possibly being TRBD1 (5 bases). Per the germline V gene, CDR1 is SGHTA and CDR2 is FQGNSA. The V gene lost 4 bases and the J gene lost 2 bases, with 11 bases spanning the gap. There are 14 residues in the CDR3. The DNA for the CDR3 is TGTGCCAGCAGCTCTGACAGACTGCAAGAGACCCAGTACTTC. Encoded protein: CASSSDRLQETQYF.

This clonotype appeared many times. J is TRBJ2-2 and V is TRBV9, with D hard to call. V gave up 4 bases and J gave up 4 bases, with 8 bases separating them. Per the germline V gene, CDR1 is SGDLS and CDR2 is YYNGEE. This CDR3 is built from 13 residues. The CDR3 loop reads CASSFRFTGELFF. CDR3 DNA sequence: TGTGCCAGCAGCTTCAGATTCACCGGGGAGCTGTTTTTT. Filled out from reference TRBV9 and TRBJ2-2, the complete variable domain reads DSGVTQTPKHLITATGQRVTLRCSPRSGDLSVYWYQQSLDQGLQFLIQYYNGEERAKGNILERFSAQQFPDLHSELNLSSLELGDSALYFCASSFRFTGELFFGEGSRLTVL.

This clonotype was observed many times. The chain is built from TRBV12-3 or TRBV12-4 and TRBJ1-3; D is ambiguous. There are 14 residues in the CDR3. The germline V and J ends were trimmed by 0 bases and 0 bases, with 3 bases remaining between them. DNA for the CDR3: TGTGCCAGCAGTTTAGCCATCTCTGGAAACACCATATATTTT. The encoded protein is CASSLAISGNTIYF.

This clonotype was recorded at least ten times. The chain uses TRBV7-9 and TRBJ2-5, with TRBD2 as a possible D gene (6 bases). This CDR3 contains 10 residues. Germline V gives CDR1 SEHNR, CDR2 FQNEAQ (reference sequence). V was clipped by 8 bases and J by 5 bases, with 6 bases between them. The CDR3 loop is CASGGETQYF. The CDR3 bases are TGTGCCAGCGGAGGGGAGACCCAGTACTTC. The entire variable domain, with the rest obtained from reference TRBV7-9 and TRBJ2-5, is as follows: DTGVSQNPRHKITKRGQNVTFRCDPISEHNRLYWYRQTLGQGPEFLTYFQNEAQLEKSRLLSDRFSAERPKGSFSTLEIQRTEQGDSAMYLCASGGETQYFGPGTRLLVL.

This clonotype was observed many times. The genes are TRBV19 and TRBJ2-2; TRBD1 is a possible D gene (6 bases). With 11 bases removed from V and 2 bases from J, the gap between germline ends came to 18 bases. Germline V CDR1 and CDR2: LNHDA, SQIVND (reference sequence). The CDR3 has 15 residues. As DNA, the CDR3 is TGTGCCGCACATCCGGGACACCTAAACACCGGGGAGCTGTTTTTT. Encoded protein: CAAHPGHLNTGELFF.

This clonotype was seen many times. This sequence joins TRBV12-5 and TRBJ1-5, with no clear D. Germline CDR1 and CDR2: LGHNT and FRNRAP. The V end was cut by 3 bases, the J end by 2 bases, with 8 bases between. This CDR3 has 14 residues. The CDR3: CASGFGGGNQPQHF. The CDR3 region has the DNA TGTGCTAGTGGTTTTGGTGGGGGCAATCAGCCCCAGCATTTT. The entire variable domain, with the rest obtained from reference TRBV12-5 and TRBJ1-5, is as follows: DARVTQTPRHKVTEMGQEVTMRCQPILGHNTVFWYRQTMMQGLELLAYFRNRAPLDDSGMPKDRFSAEMPDATLATLKIQPSEPRDSAVYFCASGFGGGNQPQHFGDGTRLSIL.

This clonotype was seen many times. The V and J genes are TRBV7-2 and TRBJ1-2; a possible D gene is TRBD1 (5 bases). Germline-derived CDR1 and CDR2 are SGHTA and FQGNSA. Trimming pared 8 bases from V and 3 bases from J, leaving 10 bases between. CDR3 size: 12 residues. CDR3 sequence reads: CASSGTYYGYTF. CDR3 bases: TGTGCCAGCTCAGGGACTTACTATGGCTACACCTTC.

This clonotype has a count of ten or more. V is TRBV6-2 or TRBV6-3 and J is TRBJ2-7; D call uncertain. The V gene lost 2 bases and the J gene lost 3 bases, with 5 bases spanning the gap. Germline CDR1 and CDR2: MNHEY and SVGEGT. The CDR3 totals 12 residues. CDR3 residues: CASSYRFYEQYF. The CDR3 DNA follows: TGTGCCAGCAGTTACCGCTTCTACGAGCAGTACTTC.

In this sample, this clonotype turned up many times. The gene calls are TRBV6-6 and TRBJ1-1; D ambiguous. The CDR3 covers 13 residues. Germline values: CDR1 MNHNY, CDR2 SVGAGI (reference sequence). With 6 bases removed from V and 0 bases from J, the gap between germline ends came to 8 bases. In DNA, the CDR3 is TGTGCCAGCAGACAACTAATGAACACTGAAGCTTTCTTT. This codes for CASRQLMNTEAFF.

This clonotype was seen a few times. In DNA form, the CDR3 reads TGCAGTGCGGAAGAGGTGGCAGTCTATGGCTACACCTTC. Translation gives CSAEEVAVYGYTF. This chain joins TRBV20-1 and TRBJ1-2, with D unclear. Germline V gene sequence: CDR1 DFQATT, CDR2 SNEGSKA (reference sequence). Between the trimmed V and J ends, which lost 6 bases and 4 bases, there was a span of 15 bases. The CDR3 is 13 amino acids.

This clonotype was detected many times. The CDR3 DNA reads as TGTGCCAGCAGCTTCTTCGGCCGGGGTGAAGCTTTCTTT. As protein: CASSFFGRGEAFF. The V gene is TRBV7-2, the J gene TRBJ1-1; no firm D call. The germline V gene has CDR1 SGHTA and CDR2 FQGNSA. Deletions cut 3 bases from V and 7 bases from J, with 12 bases between. CDR3 length: 13 amino acids.